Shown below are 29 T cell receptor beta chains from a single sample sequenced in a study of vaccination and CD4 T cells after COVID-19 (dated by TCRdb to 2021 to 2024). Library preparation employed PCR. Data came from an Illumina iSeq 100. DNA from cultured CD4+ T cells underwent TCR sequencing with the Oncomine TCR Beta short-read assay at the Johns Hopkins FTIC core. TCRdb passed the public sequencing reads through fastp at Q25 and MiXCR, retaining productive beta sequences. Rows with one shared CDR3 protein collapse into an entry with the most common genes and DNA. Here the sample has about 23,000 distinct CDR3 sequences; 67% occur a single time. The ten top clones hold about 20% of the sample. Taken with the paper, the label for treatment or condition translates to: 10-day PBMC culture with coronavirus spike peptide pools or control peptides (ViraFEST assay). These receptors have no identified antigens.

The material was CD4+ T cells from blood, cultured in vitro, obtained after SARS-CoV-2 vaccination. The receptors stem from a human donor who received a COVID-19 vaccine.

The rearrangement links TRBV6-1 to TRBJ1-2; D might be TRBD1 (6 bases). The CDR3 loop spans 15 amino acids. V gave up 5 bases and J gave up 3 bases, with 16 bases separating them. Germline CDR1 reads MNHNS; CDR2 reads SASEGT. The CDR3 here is CASSLPRGADYGYTF. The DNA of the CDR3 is TGTGCCAGCAGTCTTCCCCGGGGGGCTGACTATGGCTACACCTTC.

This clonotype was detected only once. CDR3 amino acids: CAAKGQVYEQYF. The CDR3 DNA follows: TGTGCCGCGAAGGGCCAGGTCTACGAGCAGTACTTC. The genes are TRBV10-3 and TRBJ2-7; D unresolved. V was pared by 11 bases and J by 3 bases, with 14 bases between. The CDR3 totals 12 residues. Germline loops: CDR1 ENHRY, CDR2 SYGVKD.

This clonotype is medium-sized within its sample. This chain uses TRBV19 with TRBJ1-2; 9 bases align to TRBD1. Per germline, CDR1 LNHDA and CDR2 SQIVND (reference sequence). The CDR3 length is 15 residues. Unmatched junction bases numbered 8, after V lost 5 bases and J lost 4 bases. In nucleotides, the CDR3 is TGTGCCAGTAGTGCAACAGGGGGCCGAGGCTATGGCTACACCTTC. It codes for CASSATGGRGYGYTF.

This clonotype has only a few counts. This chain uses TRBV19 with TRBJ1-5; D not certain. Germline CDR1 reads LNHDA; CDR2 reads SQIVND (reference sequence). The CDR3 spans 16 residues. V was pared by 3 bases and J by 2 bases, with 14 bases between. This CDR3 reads CASSIGRASRNQPQHF. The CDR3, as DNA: TGTGCCAGTAGTATCGGACGGGCGAGTCGCAATCAGCCCCAGCATTTT. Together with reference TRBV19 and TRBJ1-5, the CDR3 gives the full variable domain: DGGITQSPKYLFRKEGQNVTLSCEQNLNHDAMYWYRQDPGQGLRLIYYSQIVNDFQKGDIAEGYSVSREKKESFPLTVTSAQKNPTAFYLCASSIGRASRNQPQHFGDGTRLSIL.

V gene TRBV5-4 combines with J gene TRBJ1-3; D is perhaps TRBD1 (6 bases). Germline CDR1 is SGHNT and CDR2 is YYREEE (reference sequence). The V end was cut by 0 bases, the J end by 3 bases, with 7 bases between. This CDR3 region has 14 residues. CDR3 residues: CASSLDRVGNTIYF. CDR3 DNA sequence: TGTGCCAGCAGCTTGGACAGGGTTGGAAACACCATATATTTT.

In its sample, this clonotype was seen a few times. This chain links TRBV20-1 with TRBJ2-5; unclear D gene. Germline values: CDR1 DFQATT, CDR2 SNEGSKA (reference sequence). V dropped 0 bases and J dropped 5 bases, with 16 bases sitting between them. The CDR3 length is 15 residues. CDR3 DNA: TGCAGTGCTAGAGATCCGACTCTCCCGACGGAGACCCAGTACTTC. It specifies CSARDPTLPTETQYF.

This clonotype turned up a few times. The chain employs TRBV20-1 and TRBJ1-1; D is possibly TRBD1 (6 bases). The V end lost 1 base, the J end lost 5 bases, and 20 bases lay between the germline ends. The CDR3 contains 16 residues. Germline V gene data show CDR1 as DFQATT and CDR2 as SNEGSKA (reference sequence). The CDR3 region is CSARVPKGGRGTEAFF. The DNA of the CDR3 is TGCAGTGCTAGAGTCCCCAAAGGGGGGAGGGGTACTGAAGCTTTCTTT.

This CDR3 is CSASPSGLARLEQFF. CDR3 sequence (DNA): TGCAGTGCTAGCCCTTCTGGACTAGCACGTCTTGAGCAGTTCTTC. J is TRBJ2-1 and V is TRBV20-1; 8 bases are a match to TRBD2. This CDR3 is 15 amino acids long. CDR1 is DFQATT, CDR2 SNEGSKA, per germline (reference sequence). Unmatched junction bases numbered 13, after V lost 3 bases and J lost 9 bases.

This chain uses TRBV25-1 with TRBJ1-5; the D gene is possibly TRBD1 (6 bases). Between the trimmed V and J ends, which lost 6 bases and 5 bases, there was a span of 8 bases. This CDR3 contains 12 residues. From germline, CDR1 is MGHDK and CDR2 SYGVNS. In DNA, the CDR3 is TGTGCCAGCAGACAGGGAGATCAGCCCCAGCATTTT. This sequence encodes CASRQGDQPQHF.

As DNA, the CDR3 is TGTGCCAGTAGTATTTTTGATTCACCCCTCCACTTT. It translates to CASSIFDSPLHF. This sequence joins TRBV19 and TRBJ1-6; no clear D gene. V shed 3 bases and J shed 8 bases, with 5 bases lying between them. Germline V CDR1 and CDR2: LNHDA, SQIVND (reference sequence). The CDR3 runs to 12 residues.

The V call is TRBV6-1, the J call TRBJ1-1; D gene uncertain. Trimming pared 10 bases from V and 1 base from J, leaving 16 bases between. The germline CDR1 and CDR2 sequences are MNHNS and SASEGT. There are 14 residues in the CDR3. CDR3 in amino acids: CATAPGTRNTEAFF. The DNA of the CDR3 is TGTGCCACCGCCCCAGGCACAAGGAACACTGAAGCTTTCTTT.

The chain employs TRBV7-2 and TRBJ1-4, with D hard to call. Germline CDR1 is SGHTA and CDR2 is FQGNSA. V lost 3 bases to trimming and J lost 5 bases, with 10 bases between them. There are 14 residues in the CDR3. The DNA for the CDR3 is TGTGCCAGCAGCTTTGGTATTGGGAATGAAAAACTGTTTTTT. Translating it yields CASSFGIGNEKLFF.

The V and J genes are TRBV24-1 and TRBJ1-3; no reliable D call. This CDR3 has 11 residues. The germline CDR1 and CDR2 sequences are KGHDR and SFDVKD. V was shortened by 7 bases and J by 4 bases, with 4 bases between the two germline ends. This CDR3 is CATSRGNTIYF. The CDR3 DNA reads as TGTGCCACCAGCCGGGGAAACACCATATATTTT.

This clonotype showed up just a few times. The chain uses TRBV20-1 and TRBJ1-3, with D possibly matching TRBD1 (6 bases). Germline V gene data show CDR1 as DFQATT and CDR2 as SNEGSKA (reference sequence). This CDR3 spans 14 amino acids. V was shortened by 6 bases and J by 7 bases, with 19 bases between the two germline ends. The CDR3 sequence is CSARGGGLGNTIYF. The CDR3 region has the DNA TGCAGTGCCCGAGGGGGGGGCCTGGGGAACACCATATATTTT.

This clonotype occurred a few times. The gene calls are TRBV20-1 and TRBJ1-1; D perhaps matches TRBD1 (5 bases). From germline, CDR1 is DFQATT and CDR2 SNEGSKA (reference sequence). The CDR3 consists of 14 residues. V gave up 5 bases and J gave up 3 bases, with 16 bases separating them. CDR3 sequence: CSAVPRADYTEAFF. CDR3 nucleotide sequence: TGCAGTGCTGTCCCCAGGGCGGATTACACTGAAGCTTTCTTT.

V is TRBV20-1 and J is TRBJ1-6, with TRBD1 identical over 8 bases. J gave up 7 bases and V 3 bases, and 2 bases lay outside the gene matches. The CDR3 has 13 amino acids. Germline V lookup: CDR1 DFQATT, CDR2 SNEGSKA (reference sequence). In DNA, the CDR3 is TGCAGTGCTAGGACAGGGGTCAATTCACCCCTCCACTTT. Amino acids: CSARTGVNSPLHF.

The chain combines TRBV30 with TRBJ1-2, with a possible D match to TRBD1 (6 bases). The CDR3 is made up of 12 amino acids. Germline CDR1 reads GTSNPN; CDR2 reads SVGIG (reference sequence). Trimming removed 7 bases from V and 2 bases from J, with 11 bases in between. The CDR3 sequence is CASFDRNYGYTF. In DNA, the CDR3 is TGTGCCTCTTTCGACAGGAACTATGGCTACACCTTC. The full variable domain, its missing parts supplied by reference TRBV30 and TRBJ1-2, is SQTIHQWPATLVQPVGSPLSLECTVEGTSNPNLYWYRQAAGRGLQLLFYSVGIGQISSEVPQNLSASRPQDRQFILSSKKLLLSDSGFYLCASFDRNYGYTFGSGTRLTVV.

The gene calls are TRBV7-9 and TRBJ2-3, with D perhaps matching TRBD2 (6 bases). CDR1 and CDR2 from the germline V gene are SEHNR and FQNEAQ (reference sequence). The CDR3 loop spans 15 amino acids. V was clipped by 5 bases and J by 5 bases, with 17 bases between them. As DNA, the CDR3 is TGTGCCAGCAGCATTGGAGGGAGCGGAGGAGATACGCAGTATTTT. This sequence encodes CASSIGGSGGDTQYF.

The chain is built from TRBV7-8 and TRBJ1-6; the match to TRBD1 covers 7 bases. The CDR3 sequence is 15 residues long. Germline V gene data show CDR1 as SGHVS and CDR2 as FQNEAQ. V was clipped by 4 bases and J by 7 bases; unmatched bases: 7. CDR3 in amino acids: CASSSTQGMNSPLHF. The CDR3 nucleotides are TGTGCCAGCAGCTCTACACAGGGGATGAATTCACCCCTCCACTTT. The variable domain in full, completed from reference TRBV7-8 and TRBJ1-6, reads GAGVSQSPRYKVAKRGQDVALRCDPISGHVSLFWYQQALGQGPEFLTYFQNEAQLDKSGLPSDRFFAERPEGSVSTLKIQRTQQEDSAVYLCASSSTQGMNSPLHFGNGTRLTVT.

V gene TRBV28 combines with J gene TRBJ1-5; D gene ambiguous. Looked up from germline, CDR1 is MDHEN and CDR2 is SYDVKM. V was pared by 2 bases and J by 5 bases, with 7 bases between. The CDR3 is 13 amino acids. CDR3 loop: CASSLHGDQPQHF. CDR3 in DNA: TGTGCCAGCAGTTTACACGGGGATCAGCCCCAGCATTTT.

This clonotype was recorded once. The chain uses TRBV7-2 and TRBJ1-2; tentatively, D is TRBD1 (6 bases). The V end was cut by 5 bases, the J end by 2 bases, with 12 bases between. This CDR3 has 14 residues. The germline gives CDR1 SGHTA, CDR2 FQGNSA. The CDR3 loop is CASSDLTGNYGYTF. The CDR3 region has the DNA TGTGCCAGCAGCGACCTCACAGGGAACTATGGCTACACCTTC.

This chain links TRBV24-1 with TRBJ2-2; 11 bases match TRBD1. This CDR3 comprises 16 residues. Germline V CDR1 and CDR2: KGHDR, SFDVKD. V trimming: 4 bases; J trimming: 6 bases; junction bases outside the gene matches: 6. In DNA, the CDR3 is TGTGCCACCAGTGACCCGGGACAGGGGGACGCCGGGGAGCTGTTTTTT. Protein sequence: CATSDPGQGDAGELFF.

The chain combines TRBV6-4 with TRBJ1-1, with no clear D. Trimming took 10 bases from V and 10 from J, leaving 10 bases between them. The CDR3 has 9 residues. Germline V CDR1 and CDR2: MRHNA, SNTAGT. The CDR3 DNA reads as TGTGCCATAACGCCTGTAGCTTTCTTT. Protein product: CAITPVAFF.

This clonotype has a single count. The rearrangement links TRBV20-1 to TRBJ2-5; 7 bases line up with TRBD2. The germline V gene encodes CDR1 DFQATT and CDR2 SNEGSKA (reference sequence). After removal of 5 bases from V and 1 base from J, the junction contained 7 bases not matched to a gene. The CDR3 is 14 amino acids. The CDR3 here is CSASGGEPQETQYF. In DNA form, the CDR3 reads TGCAGTGCTTCTGGGGGGGAGCCCCAAGAGACCCAGTACTTC.

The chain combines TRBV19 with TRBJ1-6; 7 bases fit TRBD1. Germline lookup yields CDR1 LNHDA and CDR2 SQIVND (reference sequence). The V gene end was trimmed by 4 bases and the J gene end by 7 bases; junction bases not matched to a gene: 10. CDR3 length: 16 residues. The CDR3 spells CASSRSRGNGNSPLHF. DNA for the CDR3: TGTGCCAGTAGTAGGTCCAGGGGGAACGGGAATTCACCCCTCCACTTT.

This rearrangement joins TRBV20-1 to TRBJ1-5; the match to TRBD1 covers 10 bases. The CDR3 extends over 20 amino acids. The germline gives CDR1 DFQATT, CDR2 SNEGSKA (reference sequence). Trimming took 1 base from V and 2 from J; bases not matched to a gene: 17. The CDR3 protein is CSARGSYRTGGVWGNQPQHF. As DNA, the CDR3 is TGCAGTGCTAGAGGATCATACCGGACAGGGGGGGTTTGGGGCAATCAGCCCCAGCATTTT.

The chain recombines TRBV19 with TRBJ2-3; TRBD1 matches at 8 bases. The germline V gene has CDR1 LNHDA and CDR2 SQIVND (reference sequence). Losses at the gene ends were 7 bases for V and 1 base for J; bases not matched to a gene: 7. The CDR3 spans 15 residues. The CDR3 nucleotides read TGTGCCAGTACCCCACGGGGACAGGGCACAGATACGCAGTATTTT. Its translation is CASTPRGQGTDTQYF.

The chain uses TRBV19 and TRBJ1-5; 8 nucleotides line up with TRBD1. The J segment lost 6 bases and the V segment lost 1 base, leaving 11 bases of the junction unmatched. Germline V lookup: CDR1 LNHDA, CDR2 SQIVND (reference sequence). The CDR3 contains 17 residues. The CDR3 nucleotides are TGTGCCAGTAGTATAGGATCCGGGCAGGGGGCCCGTCAGCCCCAGCATTTT. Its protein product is CASSIGSGQGARQPQHF.

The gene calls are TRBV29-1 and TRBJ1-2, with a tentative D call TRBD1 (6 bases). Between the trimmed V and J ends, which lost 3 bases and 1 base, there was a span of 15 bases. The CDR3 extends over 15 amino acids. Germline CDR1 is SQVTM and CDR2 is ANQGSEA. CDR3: CSVDRVGTINYGYTF. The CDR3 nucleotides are TGCAGCGTTGACCGAGTGGGGACAATTAACTATGGCTACACCTTC.